Each of the 20 T cell receptor beta chains below was sequenced from the same sample in a study of blood T cell repertoires in COVID-19. Sequencing used immunoSEQ multiplex PCR; TCRdb keeps in-frame clones, though not all of them. Altogether over 110,000 clones are present, about 87% being singletons, with the ten largest covering about 1.7%. Sample: peripheral blood. These receptors were obtained from a woman aged 50 to 60 with acute or convalescent COVID-19.

The V and J genes are TRBV7-8 and TRBJ1-4; 7 bases fit TRBD1. The CDR3 is 16 residues long. Germline CDR1 reads SGHVS; CDR2 reads FQNEAQ. With V trimmed by 5 bases and J by 0 bases, 6 bases remained unmatched. The CDR3 loop reads CASSQTQGSTNEKLFF. The CDR3, as DNA: TGTGCCAGCAGCCAAACACAGGGGTCAACTAATGAAAAACTGTTTTTT.

The chain has TRBV5-4 and TRBJ1-1; D is unclear. The CDR3 is made up of 11 amino acids. CDR1 and CDR2 (germline): SGHNT, YYREEE (reference sequence). V lost 4 bases and J 4 bases, leaving 5 bases between the germline ends. Written as DNA, the CDR3 is TGTGCCAGCAGCGAGGGCACTGAAGCTTTCTTT. This gives the protein CASSEGTEAFF.

The chain combines TRBV10-1 with TRBJ2-5; D perhaps matches TRBD1 (5 bases). The germline V and J ends were trimmed by 6 bases and 4 bases, with 12 bases remaining between them. The CDR3 length is 13 residues. Germline assignment: CDR1 WNHNN and CDR2 SYGVQD (reference sequence). CDR3: CASSPGQGETQYF. In DNA, the CDR3 is TGCGCCAGCAGCCCCGGGCAGGGAGAGACCCAGTACTTC.

The chain carries TRBV7-2 and TRBJ2-1; 8 nucleotides line up with TRBD2. With 1 base clipped from V and 12 bases from J, the junction kept 17 bases outside the gene matches. The length of the CDR3 is 17 residues. Germline V gives CDR1 SGHTA, CDR2 FQGNSA. The CDR3 DNA follows: TGTGCCAGCAGCTTAGAAGGAGCGAGCGGGGGAGGTCGGCGGCAGTTCTTC. Translated: CASSLEGASGGGRRQFF.

This chain uses TRBV4-1 with TRBJ1-5, with TRBD1 matching 8 bases. Germline assignment: CDR1 MGHRA and CDR2 YSYEKL. Trimming removed 4 bases from V and 2 bases from J; junction bases left unmatched: 4. The CDR3 length is 15 residues. CDR3 in DNA: TGCGCCAGCAGCCTCGAGGGACAGGGCAATCAGCCCCAGCATTTT. Residues: CASSLEGQGNQPQHF.

The rearrangement uses TRBV11-3 and TRBJ2-2; 8 positions agree with TRBD1. J was trimmed by 1 base and V by 5 bases; bases with no gene match: 3. The CDR3 is 15 amino acids. Germline-derived CDR1 and CDR2 are SGHNT and YENEEA. CDR3 coding DNA: TGTGCCAGCAGCCGGACAGGGTTGAACACCGGGGAGCTGTTTTTT. This codes for CASSRTGLNTGELFF.

The rearrangement uses TRBV19 and TRBJ2-3; 11 nucleotides agree with TRBD2. Germline assignment: CDR1 LNHDA and CDR2 SQIVND (reference sequence). The V segment lost 1 base and the J segment 4 bases; nucleotides outside the gene matches: 7. The CDR3 consists of 17 residues. DNA for the CDR3: TGTGCCAGTAGTATAGTCTTAGCGGGGGGGCCTGCAGATACGCAGTATTTT. It specifies CASSIVLAGGPADTQYF.

This clone turned up a few times. This CDR3 is also generated by other DNA sequences in the sample. The chain uses TRBV9 and TRBJ1-1, with D perhaps matching TRBD1 (5 bases). Germline-derived CDR1 and CDR2 are SGDLS and YYNGEE. V dropped 0 bases and J dropped 3 bases, with 6 bases sitting between them. There are 13 residues in the CDR3. CDR3 nucleotides: TGTGCCAGCAGCGTAGAGACAGACACTGAAGCTTTCTTT. Translated, it gives CASSVETDTEAFF.

This clone was counted a single time. This chain uses TRBV10-3 with TRBJ1-2, with D unclear. The length of the CDR3 is 11 residues. CDR1 and CDR2 (germline): ENHRY, SYGVKD. Trimming removed 2 bases from V and 7 bases from J, with 5 bases in between. This chain's CDR3 is CAISEAGGYTF. The CDR3 DNA reads as TGTGCCATCAGTGAGGCCGGTGGCTACACCTTC.

The J gene is TRBJ1-4, the V gene TRBV27, with 10 bases aligning to TRBD1. The CDR3 is 16 amino acids. Germline V gene lookup returns CDR1 MNHEY and CDR2 SMNVEV (reference sequence). Unmatched junction bases numbered 7, after V lost 9 bases and J lost 0 bases. CDR3 loop: CASAGTGVATNEKLFF. The CDR3 DNA follows: TGTGCCAGTGCCGGGACAGGGGTTGCAACTAATGAAAAACTGTTTTTT.

The chain uses TRBV27 and TRBJ1-2; D not certain. The V gene lost 5 bases and the J gene lost 4 bases, with 17 bases spanning the gap. The CDR3 length is 15 residues. Germline V CDR1 and CDR2: MNHEY, SMNVEV (reference sequence). The DNA of the CDR3 is TGTGCCAGCAGTCTCGAGGCGACGGCCGCCTATGGCTACACCTTC. It encodes CASSLEATAAYGYTF.

The chain is built from TRBV19 and TRBJ2-7; unclear D gene. Germline assignment: CDR1 LNHDA and CDR2 SQIVND (reference sequence). The CDR3 consists of 12 residues. V lost 3 bases to trimming and J lost 7 bases, with 10 bases between them. CDR3 sequence (DNA): TGTGCCAGTAGTATCCCTCCTGCGGAGCAGTACTTC. Its translation is CASSIPPAEQYF. The full variable domain, in which reference TRBV19 and TRBJ2-7 provide the parts outside the CDR3, is DGGITQSPKYLFRKEGQNVTLSCEQNLNHDAMYWYRQDPGQGLRLIYYSQIVNDFQKGDIAEGYSVSREKKESFPLTVTSAQKNPTAFYLCASSIPPAEQYFGPGTRLTVT.

The chain links TRBV5-6 to TRBJ2-7; possibly TRBD2 for D (5 bases). Trimming pared 1 base from V and 3 bases from J, leaving 8 bases between. Looked up from germline, CDR1 is SGHDT and CDR2 is YYEEEE. The CDR3 is made up of 13 amino acids. The CDR3 region is CASSLWAGYEQYF. CDR3 DNA sequence: TGTGCCAGCAGCTTGTGGGCGGGCTACGAGCAGTACTTC.

This clone was detected only a few times. The rearrangement links TRBV6-6 to TRBJ1-2; D is unclear. V lost 4 bases and J 8 bases, leaving 20 bases between the germline ends. The CDR3 is made up of 15 amino acids. Germline V CDR1 and CDR2: MNHNY, SVGAGI (reference sequence). The CDR3 DNA sequence: TGTGCCAGCAGTTTACTCATACTCGGGAAGGCCGGCTACACCTTC. It is translated as CASSLLILGKAGYTF.

The chain links TRBV6-1 to TRBJ1-2; tentative D call: TRBD1 (5 bases). The CDR3 has 11 residues. V shed 3 bases and J shed 7 bases, with 6 bases lying between them. The V gene's germline CDR1 is MNHNS and CDR2 SASEGT. CDR3 bases: TGTGCCAGCAGTGACAGGGTTGGCTACACCTTC. Amino acids: CASSDRVGYTF.

This chain uses TRBV6-6 with TRBJ2-2, with 7 bases identical to TRBD1. With 4 bases clipped from V and 4 bases from J, the junction kept 9 bases outside the gene matches. Germline CDR1 is MNHNY and CDR2 is SVGAGI (reference sequence). The CDR3 spans 16 residues. The CDR3 sequence is CASSSLGQPSTGELFF. Here the CDR3 DNA reads TGTGCCAGCAGTTCCCTGGGACAGCCGAGCACCGGGGAGCTGTTTTTT.

This clone has a handful of counts. The V and J genes are TRBV7-2 and TRBJ1-5; D gene ambiguous. Trimming cost V 1 base and J 7 bases, with 5 bases left between them. CDR1 and CDR2 from the germline V gene are SGHTA and FQGNSA. The CDR3 has 12 amino acids. CDR3 bases: TGTGCCAGCAGCTTAGTCGAGCAGCCCCAGCATTTT. Its translation: CASSLVEQPQHF.

The chain uses TRBV7-9 and TRBJ1-2; D might be TRBD1 (5 bases). There are 15 residues in the CDR3. CDR1 is SEHNR and CDR2 is FQNEAQ in the germline V gene (reference sequence). Trimming cost V 1 base and J 2 bases, with 11 bases left between them. CDR3 in amino acids: CASSLGTAGNYGYTF. Here the CDR3 DNA reads TGTGCCAGCAGCTTAGGGACGGCAGGGAACTATGGCTACACCTTC.

The gene calls are TRBV7-9 and TRBJ2-7, with unresolved D. The CDR3 length is 14 residues. Trimming left V 2 bases short and J 8 bases short, with 16 bases between. Germline lookup yields CDR1 SEHNR and CDR2 FQNEAQ (reference sequence). CDR3: CASSLLVDMDQQYF. The CDR3 DNA follows: TGTGCCAGCAGCTTACTGGTCGACATGGATCAGCAGTACTTC. Complete variable domain (other parts from reference TRBV7-9 and TRBJ2-7): DTGVSQNPRHKITKRGQNVTFRCDPISEHNRLYWYRQTLGQGPEFLTYFQNEAQLEKSRLLSDRFSAERPKGSFSTLEIQRTEQGDSAMYLCASSLLVDMDQQYFGPGTRLTVT.

This chain links TRBV27 with TRBJ2-7, with 10 bases identical to TRBD2. Germline V gene lookup returns CDR1 MNHEY and CDR2 SMNVEV (reference sequence). The CDR3 covers 14 residues. The trim removed 6 bases at V and 3 bases at J, leaving 5 bases unmatched. The CDR3 region has the DNA TGTGCCAGCAGGGAAGCGGGAGGGGGCTACGAGCAGTACTTC. This gives the protein CASREAGGGYEQYF.